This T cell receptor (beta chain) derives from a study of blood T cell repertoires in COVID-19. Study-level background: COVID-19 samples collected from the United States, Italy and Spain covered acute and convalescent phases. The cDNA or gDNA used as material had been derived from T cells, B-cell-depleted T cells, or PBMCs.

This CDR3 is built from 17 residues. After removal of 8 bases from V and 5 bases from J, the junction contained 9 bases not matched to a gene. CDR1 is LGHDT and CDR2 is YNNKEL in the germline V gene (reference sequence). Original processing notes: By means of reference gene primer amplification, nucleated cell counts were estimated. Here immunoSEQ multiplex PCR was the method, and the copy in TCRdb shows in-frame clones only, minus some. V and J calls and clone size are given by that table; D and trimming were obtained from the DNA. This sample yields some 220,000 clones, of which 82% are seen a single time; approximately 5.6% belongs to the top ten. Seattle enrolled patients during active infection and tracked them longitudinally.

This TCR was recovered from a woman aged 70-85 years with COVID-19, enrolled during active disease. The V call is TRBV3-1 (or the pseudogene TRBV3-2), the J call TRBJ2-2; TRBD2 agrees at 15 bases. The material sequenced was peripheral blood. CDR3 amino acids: CASDSGTSGRRTGELFF. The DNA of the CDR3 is TGTGCCAGCGACTCCGGGACTAGCGGGAGGAGGACCGGGGAGCTGTTTTTT.